The present entry profiles one T cell receptor beta chain with its context. Its antigen is unknown. V trimming: 5 bases; J trimming: 2 bases; junction bases outside the gene matches: 5. The CDR3 contains 14 residues. The germline gives CDR1 SGHTA, CDR2 FQGNSA. This record belongs to a study of lymphopenia after photon versus proton radiotherapy. Broader study findings: In patients who died, overall survival fell as post-nadir TCR diversity dropped more.

TCRdb's copy holds only in-frame clones and misses some; the assay was immunoSEQ multiplex PCR. This table has about 42,000 clones, over 75% appearing once. This receptor was obtained from a woman in her 70s with pancreatic cancer. The V and J genes are TRBV7-2 and TRBJ1-2, with 7 bases matching TRBD1. The sample in question was peripheral blood, obtained from a patient treated with proton-based radiotherapy. The CDR3 nucleotides read TGTGCCAGCAGCGCCGGACAGGCAAACTATGGCTACACCTTC. Its protein product is CASSAGQANYGYTF.